The T cell receptor (beta chain) described here comes from a study of CD8+CD57+ T cells in acquired aplastic anemia. CD8+CD57+ cell expansion had been shown by flow cytometry in patients chosen for sequencing. Genomic DNA provided the template from which TCR beta VDJ and CDR3 profiles were obtained. One entry per CDR3 protein, called by TCRdb with MiXCR from the reads. Of hundreds of thousands of distinct CDR3 sequences in the sample, more than 25% were seen once. The germline V gene has CDR1 SNHLY and CDR2 FYNNEI. Trimming took 6 bases from V and 8 from J; bases not matched to a gene: 6. This CDR3 contains 15 residues.

The receptor was isolated from a human donor with aplastic anemia. V and J are TRBV2 and TRBJ1-6; 11 nucleotides line up with TRBD1. The source material was sorted CD4+, CD8+, or CD8+CD57+ T cells (not recorded which) from PBMCs. The CDR3 region has the DNA TGTGCCAGCAGACCTGGGACAGGGGGATATTCACCCCTCCACTTT. It specifies CASRPGTGGYSPLHF.